A single sample is the source of the 11 T cell receptor beta chains below, sequenced in a study of shared clonotypes between healthy human individuals. Clones were read by immunoSEQ multiplex PCR, and TCRdb kept only the in-frame ones, dropping some. The sample records more than 1 million clones, 70% to 80% being singletons. The specimen sequenced was memory CD4+ T cells from PBMCs. As for subset: CD45RA-negative fraction. The receptors come from a man younger than 35 in good health. Some clones in this sample may be carry-over from other donors' samples.

The V call is TRBV19, the J call TRBJ2-5, with D perhaps assigned TRBD1 or TRBD2 (5 bases each). The V end was cut by 2 bases, the J end by 3 bases, with 13 bases between. The CDR3 has 15 amino acids. Germline V gene data show CDR1 as LNHDA and CDR2 as SQIVND (reference sequence). The CDR3 region is CASSILGDREETQYF. CDR3 bases: TGTGCCAGTAGTATATTGGGGGATCGAGAAGAGACCCAGTACTTC. Full variable domain (rest looked up from reference TRBV19 and TRBJ2-5): DGGITQSPKYLFRKEGQNVTLSCEQNLNHDAMYWYRQDPGQGLRLIYYSQIVNDFQKGDIAEGYSVSREKKESFPLTVTSAQKNPTAFYLCASSILGDREETQYFGPGTRLLVL.

V gene TRBV4-3 combines with J gene TRBJ1-2, with 7 bases that match TRBD1. Germline assignment: CDR1 LGHNA and CDR2 YSLEER. The CDR3 length is 14 residues. The junction had 5 bases not matched to a gene; V was cut back by 3 bases and J by 4 bases. CDR3 sequence (DNA): TGCGCCAGCAGCCACAGCGACAGGGTCTATGGCTACACCTTC. Residues: CASSHSDRVYGYTF.

This clone was counted between two and nine times. Other nucleotide sequences from this sample produce the same CDR3. The chain employs TRBV6-5 and TRBJ1-2; D might be TRBD1 (6 bases). This CDR3 contains 14 residues. Looked up from germline, CDR1 is MNHEY and CDR2 is SVGAGI. The V gene lost 0 bases and the J gene lost 6 bases, with 11 bases spanning the gap. Written as DNA, the CDR3 is TGTGCCAGCAGTTACTCCGGGGGGGCTGATGGCTACACCTTC. Protein product: CASSYSGGADGYTF.

This clone has a single count. The rearrangement joins TRBV5-1 to TRBJ2-1; 8 positions match TRBD1. Germline trimming cut 3 bases from V and 5 bases from J; bases unmatched to any gene: 13. Germline lookup yields CDR1 SGHRS and CDR2 YFSETQ. CDR3 size: 17 residues. The DNA of the CDR3 is TGCGCCAGCAGCTGGAATAAACCCGGGACAGGACACAATGAGCAGTTCTTC. It encodes CASSWNKPGTGHNEQFF.

Remarks on this clone: The same CDR3 arises from other DNA sequences in this sample as well. The V gene is TRBV7-2, the J gene TRBJ1-1; D gene uncertain. This CDR3 comprises 13 residues. V was clipped by 5 bases and J by 0 bases, with 7 bases between them. From germline, CDR1 is SGHTA and CDR2 FQGNSA. This CDR3 reads CASSPRLNTEAFF. CDR3 coding DNA: TGTGCCAGCAGCCCCAGACTGAACACTGAAGCTTTCTTT.

About this clone itself: In the same sample, other DNA sequences code for this CDR3. V gene TRBV6-1 combines with J gene TRBJ2-1, with D possibly being TRBD1 (6 bases). The germline V and J ends were trimmed by 7 bases and 10 bases, with 11 bases remaining between them. Germline V lookup: CDR1 MNHNS, CDR2 SASEGT. This CDR3 has 11 amino acids. The CDR3 DNA sequence: TGTGCCAGCACCCAAGGGGGAGAGCAGTTCTTC. Protein product: CASTQGGEQFF.

This clone was picked up a small number of times. The chain has TRBV7-9 and TRBJ1-1; possibly TRBD1 for D (5 bases). This CDR3 is built from 13 residues. Germline CDR1 is SEHNR and CDR2 is FQNEAQ (reference sequence). The V and J ends lost 5 bases and 1 base respectively, with 8 bases between them. The CDR3 nucleotides read TGTGCCAGCAGCGACCAGGGGAACACTGAAGCTTTCTTT. It codes for CASSDQGNTEAFF.

This clone appeared a single time. The J gene is TRBJ1-4, the V gene TRBV7-9; TRBD1 aligns across 11 bases. V was pared by 4 bases and J by 2 bases, with 0 bases of the junction left unmatched. The germline V gene has CDR1 SEHNR and CDR2 FQNEAQ (reference sequence). The CDR3 contains 15 residues. The chain's CDR3 is CASSWDRGTNEKLFF. The DNA of the CDR3 is TGTGCCAGCAGCTGGGACAGGGGGACTAATGAAAAACTGTTTTTT.

The chain links TRBV4-3 to TRBJ2-1; 8 bases are shared with TRBD1. The CDR3 totals 15 residues. Germline V CDR1 and CDR2: LGHNA, YSLEER. The V segment lost 2 bases and the J segment 6 bases; nucleotides outside the gene matches: 6. Here the CDR3 reads CASSQTWTGFNEQFF. CDR3 sequence (DNA): TGCGCCAGCAGCCAAACATGGACAGGGTTCAATGAGCAGTTCTTC.

This chain connects TRBV28 to TRBJ1-2, with D possibly matching TRBD1 (5 bases). The CDR3 consists of 12 residues. The germline CDR1 and CDR2 sequences are MDHEN and SYDVKM. Trimming stripped 5 bases from V and 7 bases from J, with 11 bases between. As DNA, the CDR3 is TGTGCCAGCAGTGAAGCCGGGGGTGGCTACACCTTC. Translating it yields CASSEAGGGYTF.

The chain employs TRBV28 and TRBJ2-3; weak D call: TRBD2 (5 bases). The CDR3 spans 16 residues. CDR1 is MDHEN and CDR2 is SYDVKM in the germline V gene. Trimming left V 2 bases short and J 3 bases short, with 15 bases between. The CDR3 bases are TGTGCCAGCAGTTTAAAGGGTGGGAGTGGGACAGATACGCAGTATTTT. Translating gives CASSLKGGSGTDTQYF.